Only one count was recorded for the clone carrying this T cell receptor (beta chain). Its antigen is unknown. This sample was taken from a study of cytomegalovirus exposure and HLA in healthy donors. PCR amplification relied on 60 Vbeta primers (plus 13 Jbeta primers). Produced via immunoSEQ multiplex PCR; TCRdb's table is partial and in-frame only. Of around 90,000 clones in the sample, 55% to 70% were seen once. Unmatched junction bases numbered 4, after V lost 0 bases and J lost 2 bases. CDR3 length equals 15 residues. CDR1 is MGHRA, CDR2 YSYEKL, per germline. Study-wide points: The listing of roughly 160 TCR beta chains classed them as cytomegalovirus-associated. Per a prior analysis, the majority of TCR beta V segments were productive roughly 87% or roughly 30% of the time.

The sequenced material came from PBMCs. The V gene is TRBV4-1, the J gene TRBJ2-7, with TRBD1 matching 7 bases. This TCR was recovered from a woman in her forties or fifties in good health and CMV-seropositive. The CDR3 DNA sequence: TGCGCCAGCAGCCAAGAGGAGACAGGGCCCTACGAGCAGTACTTC. Protein: CASSQEETGPYEQYF.